The entry that follows covers one TCR beta chain sequence. Its target is not known. This record comes from a study of early T cells in non-severe SARS-CoV-2 infection. In the study overall: Unsorted whole blood bulk RNA was sequenced, with unpaired chains.

Tagging with unique molecular identifiers was applied to individual cDNA molecules. TCRdb reanalysed the 5' RACE reads using MiXCR and keeps one entry per CDR3 protein. Counted here are some 39,000 distinct CDR3 sequences, nearly 7.5% occurring once; the ten biggest clones make up approximately 8.3%. The germline CDR1 and CDR2 sequences are SQVTM and ANQGSEA. The CDR3 runs 12 residues. Trimming removed 4 bases from V and 8 bases from J; junction bases left unmatched: 6. Overall study findings and caveats: Matching with VDJdb favored anti-spike CD8 responses (missing private and CD4 specificities).

V usage is TRBV29-1 and J usage is TRBJ1-2, with 8 nucleotides matching TRBD1. The sequence was collected from an adult who was a healthcare worker with PCR-confirmed SARS-CoV-2 infection or an uninfected control (not recorded which). The material sequenced was whole blood. The CDR3 here is CSVGGQGAGYTF. CDR3 nucleotide sequence: TGCAGCGTTGGAGGACAGGGCGCAGGCTACACCTTC.